These 4 T cell receptor beta chains were sequenced from one sample in a study of metastatic and nonmetastatic thyroid tumors. From the PCR reads, TCRdb re-called clones with MiXCR. The sample contains approximately 37,000 clones, about 16% of which appear only once. Thyroid surgery had not been preceded by any treatment in any patient. What was sequenced was blood. The receptors stem from a female donor with papillary thyroid cancer or a benign thyroid nodule (not recorded which). Some clones in this sample may be carry-over from other donors' samples.

This clone was counted many times. The rearrangement links TRBV19 to TRBJ2-7; D ambiguous. The CDR3 sequence is 15 residues long. Germline V gene lookup returns CDR1 LNHDA and CDR2 SQIVND (reference sequence). The V end was cut by 2 bases, the J end by 5 bases, with 16 bases between. CDR3 sequence (DNA): TGTGCCAGTAGTATATTTAGGGTTAACGTCCACGAGCAGTACTTC. Translated, it gives CASSIFRVNVHEQYF.

This clone has a single count. The V gene is TRBV5-6, the J gene TRBJ2-2; perhaps D is TRBD1 or TRBD2 (5 bases each). From germline, CDR1 is SGHDT and CDR2 YYEEEE. This CDR3 has 14 residues. V was trimmed by 8 bases and J by 5 bases, leaving 16 bases between them. The DNA of the CDR3 is TGTGCCAGTGGGCTGGGGGAAGGGACCGGGGAGCTGTTTTTT. This codes for CASGLGEGTGELFF. The full variable domain, with the rest looked up from reference TRBV5-6 and TRBJ2-2, is DAGVTQSPTHLIKTRGQQVTLRCSPKSGHDTVSWYQQALGQGPQFIFQYYEEEERQRGNFPDRFSGHQFPNYSSELNVNALLLGDSALYLCASGLGEGTGELFFGEGSRLTVL.

This clone occurred many times. V is TRBV30 and J is TRBJ1-5; 7 bases align to TRBD1. CDR3 length: 14 residues. Germline V lookup: CDR1 GTSNPN, CDR2 SVGIG (reference sequence). The ends lost 3 bases at V and 1 base at J; junction bases unmatched: 3. The CDR3 DNA reads as TGTGCCTGGAGAGGACAGGCCAGCAATCAGCCCCAGCATTTT. This sequence encodes CAWRGQASNQPQHF.

The rearrangement joins TRBV7-3 to TRBJ2-1; D gene unclear. The CDR3 runs to 13 residues. V gave up 5 bases and J gave up 4 bases, with 9 bases separating them. From germline, CDR1 is SGHTA and CDR2 FQGTGA. The CDR3: CASSLTGYNEQFF. The CDR3 DNA is TGTGCCAGCAGCCTTACCGGGTACAATGAGCAGTTCTTC. The whole variable domain, remainder taken from reference TRBV7-3 and TRBJ2-1, is GAGVSQTPSNKVTEKGKYVELRCDPISGHTALYWYRQSLGQGPEFLIYFQGTGAADDSGLPNDRFFAVRPEGSVSTLKIQRTERGDSAVYLCASSLTGYNEQFFGPGTRLTVL.